This T cell receptor beta chain was captured by sequencing in a study of T cells in Graves' hyperthyroidism and ophthalmopathy. Study-wide results and caveats: In simple terms, a model built on 13 V-J features told ophthalmopathy apart from stable hyperthyroidism. The blood repertoire included most of the expanded thyroid clonotypes above 0.001.

Diagnoses were made from clinical symptoms, serum measures (thyroxine and TRAb), thyroid ultrasound and orbital computed tomography. RNA transcripts provided the source from which TCR beta CDR3 regions were amplified. Initially, a first-round RT-PCR of the TCR CDR3 employed the HTBI primer set. TCRdb ran MiXCR on the multiplex PCR reads and lists one entry per CDR3 protein. The sample has 350,000 to 450,000 distinct CDR3 sequences; more than 11% are singletons. Concerning this clonotype itself: Antigen: not known.

The receptor was isolated from a woman between 55 and 75 years old with Graves' hyperthyroidism. The sequencing input was blood.

The CDR3 loop reads CASSLDGAGEVYGSYNEQFF. The CDR3 bases are TGTGCCAGCAGCTTAGACGGTGCGGGAGAGGTTTACGGGTCCTACAATGAGCAGTTCTTC. The chain recombines TRBV11-2 with TRBJ2-1, with TRBD2 matching over 7 bases. CDR3 length equals 20 residues. Germline lookup yields CDR1 SGHAT and CDR2 FQNNGV. J gave up 1 base and V 0 bases, and 15 bases lay outside the gene matches. The entire variable domain, with the rest obtained from reference TRBV11-2 and TRBJ2-1, is as follows: EAGVAQSPRYKIIEKRQSVAFWCNPISGHATLYWYQQILGQGPKLLIQFQNNGVVDDSQLPKDRFSAERLKGVDSTLKIQPAKLEDSAVYLCASSLDGAGEVYGSYNEQFFGPGTRLTVL.